The 29 T cell receptor beta chains listed next were all sequenced from one sample in a study of T cell changes during pregnancy in multiple sclerosis. Assay: immunoSEQ multiplex PCR; the TCRdb copy retains only in-frame clones and omits some. The sample comprises tens of thousands of clones, roughly 94% of which are singletons, and 0.58% rests with the top ten. Sequenced material: peripheral blood, taken in the third trimester of pregnancy. These receptors originate from a female donor with multiple sclerosis, enrolled in a pregnancy study.

The chain is built from TRBV9 and TRBJ1-5, with 7 nucleotides matching TRBD1. V trimming: 4 bases; J trimming: 5 bases; junction bases outside the gene matches: 9. The CDR3 has 15 residues. Germline assignment: CDR1 SGDLS and CDR2 YYNGEE. The CDR3 reads CASSQQGRKDQPQHF. The CDR3 coding sequence is TGTGCCAGCAGCCAACAGGGGAGAAAAGATCAGCCCCAGCATTTT.

V is TRBV4-1 and J is TRBJ2-1, with D maybe TRBD1 (6 bases). The CDR3 has 14 amino acids. Germline V CDR1 and CDR2: MGHRA, YSYEKL. V was clipped by 0 bases and J by 5 bases, with 8 bases between them. This chain's CDR3 is CASSQDTGNNEQFF. In DNA form, the CDR3 reads TGCGCCAGCAGCCAAGATACAGGGAACAATGAGCAGTTCTTC.

On this clone: Compared with germline, one end of the junction differs, possibly owing to a read error. The chain links TRBV7-7 to TRBJ2-6, with 12 bases fitting TRBD1. Per germline, CDR1 SSHAT and CDR2 FNYEAQ (reference sequence). There are 20 residues in the CDR3. The CDR3 region has the DNA TGTGCTAGCAGCCGCGGGCTCCCGGGACAGGGGGCGGCAGGGGCCAACGTCCTGACTTTC. This translates into CASSRGLPGQGAAGANVLTF. The full variable domain, rest sourced from reference TRBV7-7 and TRBJ2-6, is GAGVSQSPRYKVTKRGQDVTLRCDPISSHATLYWYQQALGQGPEFLTYFNYEAQPDKSGLPSDRFSAERPEGSISTLTIQRTEQRDSAMYRCASSRGLPGQGAAGANVLTFGAGSRLTVL.

This chain connects TRBV11-1 to TRBJ1-1; D is undetermined. V was cut by 2 bases and J by 3 bases, with 4 bases left in between. The CDR3 is 12 amino acids. CDR1 is SGHAT, CDR2 FQDESV, per germline (reference sequence). CDR3 loop: CASSLSYTEAFF. The CDR3 coding sequence is TGTGCCAGCAGCTTATCATACACTGAAGCTTTCTTT.

The J gene is TRBJ2-3, the V gene TRBV11-1; the match to TRBD2 covers 7 bases. The ends lost 4 bases at V and 0 bases at J; junction bases unmatched: 10. The CDR3 extends over 17 amino acids. Germline-derived CDR1 and CDR2 are SGHAT and FQDESV (reference sequence). The CDR3 sequence is CASSYIGTSVSTDTQYF. The CDR3 DNA follows: TGTGCCAGCAGCTATATCGGCACTAGCGTTAGCACAGATACGCAGTATTTT.

The chain is built from TRBV2 and TRBJ2-1; 10 nucleotides line up with TRBD1. CDR1 is SNHLY, CDR2 FYNNEI, per germline. V shed 8 bases, J shed 4 bases, and the junction held 2 bases outside the gene matches. This CDR3 region has 13 residues. In nucleotides, the CDR3 is TGTGCCAGCCGGGACAGGGGATACAATGAGCAGTTCTTC. Protein product: CASRDRGYNEQFF.

The chain carries TRBV5-8 and TRBJ2-1; no firm D call. Trimming stripped 1 base from V and 5 bases from J, with 13 bases between. Per germline, CDR1 SGHTS and CDR2 YDEGEE. There are 15 residues in the CDR3. In DNA, the CDR3 is TGTGCCAGCAGCTTGACACCCCACGACAACAATGAGCAGTTCTTC. This encodes CASSLTPHDNNEQFF.

The chain joins TRBV27 to TRBJ2-5; 10 bases align to TRBD1. Per germline, CDR1 MNHEY and CDR2 SMNVEV (reference sequence). With 3 bases clipped from V and 7 bases from J, the junction kept 11 bases outside the gene matches. The CDR3 covers 16 residues. The CDR3 spells CASSLGQGPTRGTQYF. CDR3 sequence (DNA): TGTGCCAGCAGTTTGGGACAGGGGCCAACCCGAGGGACCCAGTACTTC.

The CDR3 sequence is CASSRGGADSGANVLTF. The CDR3 nucleotides read TGTGCCAGCAGCCGCGGGGGGGCAGACTCTGGGGCCAACGTCCTGACTTTC. This rearrangement joins TRBV4-2 to TRBJ2-6; 9 nucleotides agree with TRBD2. V lost 4 bases to trimming and J lost 0 bases; unmatched junction nucleotides: 4. The CDR3 has 17 residues. Germline V gene lookup returns CDR1 LGHNA and CDR2 YNFKEQ.

This chain links TRBV5-4 with TRBJ2-7; tentatively, D is TRBD1 (6 bases). Germline V lookup: CDR1 SGHNT, CDR2 YYREEE (reference sequence). Trimming removed 4 bases from V and 1 base from J, with 12 bases in between. This CDR3 is built from 14 residues. The CDR3 region is CASSRMGASYEQYF. In nucleotides, the CDR3 is TGTGCCAGCAGCCGTATGGGGGCTTCCTACGAGCAGTACTTC.

The chain is built from TRBV30 and TRBJ2-2, with 7 bases that match TRBD1. The CDR3 loop spans 13 amino acids. V lost 2 bases, J lost 6 bases, and 3 bases stayed unmatched. Germline V lookup: CDR1 GTSNPN, CDR2 SVGIG (reference sequence). The CDR3 bases are TGTGCCTGGAGTCTTACAGGGGCCGGGGAGCTGTTTTTT. Translated: CAWSLTGAGELFF.

The chain combines TRBV2 with TRBJ1-5; D uncertain. The germline CDR1 and CDR2 sequences are SNHLY and FYNNEI. CDR3 length: 15 amino acids. With 4 bases removed from V and 6 bases from J, the gap between germline ends came to 16 bases. The CDR3 protein is CASSVEAVGSQPQHF. DNA for the CDR3: TGTGCCAGCAGTGTAGAGGCCGTGGGGAGTCAGCCCCAGCATTTT.

This chain joins TRBV18 and TRBJ1-1; weak D call: TRBD1 (5 bases). The ends were cut back, 3 bases at V and 0 bases at J, with 17 bases in the middle. The V gene's germline CDR1 is KGHSH and CDR2 LQKENI. This CDR3 has 17 residues. CDR3 region: CASSPSVGTGLNTEAFF. The CDR3 DNA sequence: TGTGCCAGCTCACCGTCGGTGGGGACTGGTCTGAACACTGAAGCTTTCTTT.

The rearrangement uses TRBV2 and TRBJ1-3; D not certain. CDR1 and CDR2 from the germline V gene are SNHLY and FYNNEI. This CDR3 comprises 12 residues. The germline V and J ends were trimmed by 8 bases and 5 bases, with 10 bases remaining between them. CDR3 coding DNA: TGTGCCAGCCGGCGGGGAAGAAACACCATATATTTT. It yields the protein CASRRGRNTIYF.

Judged by abundance, this clone is medium-sized. This chain connects TRBV6-1 to TRBJ1-2; 7 bases are shared with TRBD1. The V and J ends lost 6 bases and 8 bases, in that order; junction bases with no gene match: 15. Germline CDR1 is MNHNS and CDR2 is SASEGT. This CDR3 is built from 15 residues. The CDR3 sequence: CASRAYRGPKQGYTF. The CDR3 DNA sequence: TGTGCCAGCAGAGCATACAGGGGCCCCAAGCAGGGCTACACCTTC.

The V call is TRBV13, the J call TRBJ2-3, with 8 nucleotides matching TRBD2. Losses at the gene ends were 6 bases for V and 1 base for J; bases not matched to a gene: 3. This CDR3 comprises 14 residues. Germline CDR1 PRHDT, CDR2 FYEKMQ (reference sequence). The CDR3 DNA follows: TGTGCCAGCAGGTCAGCGGGGGGCACAGATACGCAGTATTTT. Protein sequence: CASRSAGGTDTQYF.

This clone has just a few counts. The genes are TRBV6-4 and TRBJ2-1; 8 bases agree with TRBD1. Trimming at V came to 4 bases and at J to 3 bases, leaving 5 bases not matched to a gene. Germline loops: CDR1 MRHNA, CDR2 SNTAGT. CDR3 size: 15 residues. The CDR3 is CASSADRGLYNEQFF. The CDR3 DNA is TGTGCCAGCAGTGCCGACAGGGGCCTCTACAATGAGCAGTTCTTC.

The J gene is TRBJ2-4, the V gene TRBV28, with 7 bases aligning to TRBD1. This CDR3 has 17 amino acids. CDR1 is MDHEN, CDR2 SYDVKM, per germline. Unmatched junction bases numbered 9, after V lost 4 bases and J lost 0 bases. This chain's CDR3 is CASSSGQLVLAKNIQYF. The CDR3 bases are TGTGCCAGCAGTTCGGGACAGCTAGTTCTAGCCAAAAACATTCAGTACTTC. Supplemented by reference TRBV28 and TRBJ2-4, the full variable domain reads DVKVTQSSRYLVKRTGEKVFLECVQDMDHENMFWYRQDPGLGLRLIYFSYDVKMKEKGDIPEGYSVSREKKERFSLILESASTNQTSMYLCASSSGQLVLAKNIQYFGAGTRLSVL.

The chain links TRBV4-1 to TRBJ2-3, with TRBD2 identical over 11 bases. V trimming: 3 bases; J trimming: 2 bases; junction bases outside the gene matches: 7. Germline-derived CDR1 and CDR2 are MGHRA and YSYEKL. This CDR3 has 17 residues. The chain's CDR3 is CASSQDASGGITDTQYF. In nucleotides, the CDR3 is TGCGCCAGCAGCCAGGACGCTAGCGGGGGGATCACAGATACGCAGTATTTT.

The CDR3 reads CASSIQLNTEAFF. The CDR3 nucleotides are TGTGCCAGTTCTATACAGTTGAACACTGAAGCTTTCTTT. J is TRBJ1-1 and V is TRBV7-2; D is unresolved. V was cut by 9 bases and J by 0 bases, with 11 bases left in between. CDR3 length: 13 amino acids. CDR1 is SGHTA and CDR2 is FQGNSA in the germline V gene.

This rearrangement joins TRBV9 to TRBJ1-1, with D hard to call. CDR1 is SGDLS, CDR2 YYNGEE, per germline. The CDR3 contains 13 residues. Trimming took 3 bases from V and 1 from J, leaving 7 bases between them. The CDR3 is CASSDGGNTEAFF. CDR3 DNA sequence: TGTGCCAGCAGCGATGGAGGGAACACTGAAGCTTTCTTT.

DNA for the CDR3: TGTGCCAGCAGCCCCAATAGGGGACTCACTGAAGCTTTCTTT. Protein sequence: CASSPNRGLTEAFF. The genes are TRBV7-2 and TRBJ1-1; D is perhaps TRBD1 (5 bases). Trimming left V 5 bases short and J 4 bases short, with 14 bases between. CDR3 length: 14 residues. Germline V gene sequence: CDR1 SGHTA, CDR2 FQGNSA. Full variable domain (remainder filled in from reference TRBV7-2 and TRBJ1-1): GAGVSQSPSNKVTEKGKDVELRCDPISGHTALYWYRQSLGQGLEFLIYFQGNSAPDKSGLPSDRFSAERTGGSVSTLTIQRTQQEDSAVYLCASSPNRGLTEAFFGQGTRLTVV.

This sequence joins TRBV7-6 and TRBJ2-1; 7 nucleotides match TRBD2. The CDR3 contains 16 residues. With 5 bases clipped from V and 1 base from J, the junction kept 8 bases outside the gene matches. Germline V lookup: CDR1 SGHVS, CDR2 FNYEAQ. CDR3 amino acids: CASSRSGVSSYNEQFF. CDR3 nucleotide sequence: TGTGCCAGCAGCCGGAGCGGGGTTTCTTCCTACAATGAGCAGTTCTTC.

This chain links TRBV19 with TRBJ1-4; 9 bases map to TRBD1. There are 16 residues in the CDR3. With 5 bases clipped from V and 2 bases from J, the junction kept 6 bases outside the gene matches. The germline V gene encodes CDR1 LNHDA and CDR2 SQIVND (reference sequence). The CDR3 sequence: CASSPGQGLTNEKLFF. The CDR3 nucleotides read TGTGCCAGTAGTCCGGGACAGGGTTTGACTAATGAAAAACTGTTTTTT.

V and J are TRBV5-1 and TRBJ1-1; D may be TRBD1 (5 bases). Deletions cut 1 base from V and 5 bases from J, with 15 bases between. CDR1 is SGHRS and CDR2 is YFSETQ in the germline V gene. The CDR3 length is 15 residues. This CDR3 reads CASSLKIGAETEAFF. The DNA of the CDR3 is TGCGCCAGCAGCTTGAAGATAGGGGCAGAGACTGAAGCTTTCTTT. Full variable domain (remainder filled in from reference TRBV5-1 and TRBJ1-1): KAGVTQTPRYLIKTRGQQVTLSCSPISGHRSVSWYQQTPGQGLQFLFEYFSETQRNKGNFPGRFSGRQFSNSRSEMNVSTLELGDSALYLCASSLKIGAETEAFFGQGTRLTVV.

V usage is TRBV30 and J usage is TRBJ1-1; D is unclear. Germline V CDR1 and CDR2: GTSNPN, SVGIG (reference sequence). The CDR3 has 12 residues. Trimming took 4 bases from V and 1 from J, leaving 7 bases between them. CDR3 DNA: TGTGCCTGGAAGTACTCGAACACTGAAGCTTTCTTT. Translation: CAWKYSNTEAFF.

V and J are TRBV7-8 and TRBJ1-3; TRBD1 agrees at 7 bases. CDR1 and CDR2 (germline): SGHVS, FQNEAQ. After removal of 2 bases from V and 2 bases from J, the junction contained 6 bases not matched to a gene. This CDR3 comprises 16 residues. CDR3 nucleotides: TGTGCCAGCAGCTTAATAGTAACAGGGGCTGGAAACACCATATATTTT. Its protein is CASSLIVTGAGNTIYF.

The rearrangement joins TRBV6-1 to TRBJ1-5, with a possible D match to TRBD1 (6 bases). CDR1 is MNHNS and CDR2 is SASEGT in the germline V gene. Trimming left V 0 bases short and J 9 bases short, with 15 bases between. The CDR3 sequence is 15 residues long. CDR3 nucleotide sequence: TGTGCCAGCAGTGAAGCGCTCCAGGGGTATGGGCCCCAGCATTTT. This translates into CASSEALQGYGPQHF.

The chain couples TRBV6-5 to TRBJ1-1; 7 positions match TRBD1. The CDR3 has 12 residues. The ends lost 7 bases at V and 3 bases at J; junction bases unmatched: 2. Germline V gene lookup returns CDR1 MNHEY and CDR2 SVGAGI. CDR3 amino acids: CASNRGDTEAFF. Written as DNA, the CDR3 is TGTGCCAGCAACAGGGGTGACACTGAAGCTTTCTTT.